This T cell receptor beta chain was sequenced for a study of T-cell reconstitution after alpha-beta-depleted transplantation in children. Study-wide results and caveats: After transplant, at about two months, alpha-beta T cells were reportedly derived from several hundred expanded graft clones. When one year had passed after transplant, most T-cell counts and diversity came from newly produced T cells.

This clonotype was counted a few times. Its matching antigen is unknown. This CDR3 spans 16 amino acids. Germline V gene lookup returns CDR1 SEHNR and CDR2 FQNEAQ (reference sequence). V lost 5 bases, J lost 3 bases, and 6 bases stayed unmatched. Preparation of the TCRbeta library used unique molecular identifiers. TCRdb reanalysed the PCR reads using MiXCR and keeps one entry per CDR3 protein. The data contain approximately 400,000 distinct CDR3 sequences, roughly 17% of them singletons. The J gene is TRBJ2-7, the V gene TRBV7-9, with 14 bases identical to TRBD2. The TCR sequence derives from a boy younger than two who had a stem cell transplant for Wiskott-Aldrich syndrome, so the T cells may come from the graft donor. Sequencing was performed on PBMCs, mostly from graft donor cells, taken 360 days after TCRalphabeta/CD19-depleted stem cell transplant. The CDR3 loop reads CASSTRLAGGIYEQYF. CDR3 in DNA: TGTGCCAGCAGCACCCGACTAGCGGGGGGGATCTACGAGCAGTACTTC.